A single sample gave rise to the 20 T cell receptor beta chains below, sequenced in a study of a mutant IDH1 vaccine in newly diagnosed glioma. Time point defined: week 35, safety follow-up. Topical imiquimod accompanied each vaccine dose, which consisted of 300 ug of mutant IDH1 20-mer peptide. No antigen has been identified for these receptors. The repertoire was sequenced with immunoSEQ multiplex PCR; TCRdb's copy has only in-frame clones and lacks some. Of 50,000 to 75,000 clones listed, 74% are singletons. The starting material was PBMCs, obtained from a glioma patient whose treatment included an IDH1 peptide vaccine. These receptors came from a man between 45 and 60 years old with glioma.

The chain is built from TRBV28 and TRBJ2-2; 12 bases match TRBD2. The CDR3 has 16 amino acids. V gave up 4 bases and J gave up 6 bases; unmatched junction bases: 6. Germline values: CDR1 MDHEN, CDR2 SYDVKM. The CDR3: CASSSRLAGGPGELFF. CDR3 in DNA: TGTGCCAGCAGTTCCAGGCTAGCGGGGGGGCCCGGGGAGCTGTTTTTT.

This sequence joins TRBV9 and TRBJ2-6; 9 positions agree with TRBD1. V lost 6 bases, J lost 1 base, and 14 bases stayed unmatched. The CDR3 has 19 residues. Germline CDR1 SGDLS, CDR2 YYNGEE. DNA for the CDR3: TGTGCCAGCACCTATCCCAGGGACAGGGACAGGTCTGGGGCCAACGTCCTGACTTTC. It yields the protein CASTYPRDRDRSGANVLTF.

This sequence joins TRBV5-1 and TRBJ1-2; D call uncertain. V lost 1 base, J lost 7 bases, and 14 bases lay in between. CDR1 SGHRS and CDR2 YFSETQ come from the germline V gene. This CDR3 spans 14 amino acids. CDR3 sequence (DNA): TGCGCCAGCAGCTTGATGTACGTGACCTCTGGCTACACCTTC. Protein product: CASSLMYVTSGYTF.

There are a few counts of this clone. V and J are TRBV30 and TRBJ1-1, with TRBD1 matching over 8 bases. Trimming at V came to 2 bases and at J to 1 base, leaving 3 bases not matched to a gene. Germline lookup yields CDR1 GTSNPN and CDR2 SVGIG (reference sequence). The CDR3 spans 14 residues. CDR3 sequence (DNA): TGTGCCTGGAGTTCACAGGGGGGGAACACTGAAGCTTTCTTT. It is translated as CAWSSQGGNTEAFF.

This chain links TRBV5-1 with TRBJ2-7; the D gene is possibly TRBD1 (6 bases). Trimming pared 0 bases from V and 3 bases from J, leaving 16 bases between. The CDR3 runs 16 residues. The germline V gene has CDR1 SGHRS and CDR2 YFSETQ. Written as DNA, the CDR3 is TGCGCCAGCAGCTTGGCAACAGGGAGAAATGTCTACGAGCAGTACTTC. Translated: CASSLATGRNVYEQYF.

V and J are TRBV30 and TRBJ1-2; no reliable D call. Trimming took 0 bases from V and 8 from J, leaving 13 bases between them. Germline V lookup: CDR1 GTSNPN, CDR2 SVGIG (reference sequence). This CDR3 is built from 13 residues. The CDR3 DNA reads TGTGCCTGGAGTGTCGCCGAAATGGACGGCTACACCTTC. It translates to CAWSVAEMDGYTF.

This sequence joins TRBV18 and TRBJ1-2, with D maybe TRBD1 (6 bases). Trimming removed 6 bases from V and 4 bases from J, with 12 bases in between. The CDR3 sequence is 13 residues long. The germline V gene has CDR1 KGHSH and CDR2 LQKENI. CDR3 in DNA: TGTGCCAGCTCTCCCGACAGGATCTATGGCTACACCTTC. It is translated as CASSPDRIYGYTF.

This rearrangement joins TRBV5-1 to TRBJ2-5; TRBD1 agrees at 9 bases. The CDR3 is 14 residues long. The germline V gene has CDR1 SGHRS and CDR2 YFSETQ. Germline trimming cut 0 bases from V and 5 bases from J; bases unmatched to any gene: 2. The CDR3 here is CASSLGTGGETQYF. CDR3 sequence (DNA): TGCGCCAGCAGCTTGGGAACAGGGGGCGAGACCCAGTACTTC. Full variable domain (remainder filled in from reference TRBV5-1 and TRBJ2-5): KAGVTQTPRYLIKTRGQQVTLSCSPISGHRSVSWYQQTPGQGLQFLFEYFSETQRNKGNFPGRFSGRQFSNSRSEMNVSTLELGDSALYLCASSLGTGGETQYFGPGTRLLVL.

The genes are TRBV5-4 and TRBJ1-1; TRBD1 might be the D (6 bases). Germline lookup yields CDR1 SGHNT and CDR2 YYREEE (reference sequence). V lost 4 bases, J lost 6 bases, and 25 bases lay in between. CDR3 length: 17 residues. CDR3 coding DNA: TGTGCCAGCAGCGGGGCGGCAAAGGGGGAGGGTAATTCTGAAGCTTTCTTT. Protein product: CASSGAAKGEGNSEAFF.

The chain joins TRBV5-1 to TRBJ2-1; D gene uncertain. The germline V and J ends were trimmed by 5 bases and 0 bases, with 6 bases remaining between them. The germline V gene has CDR1 SGHRS and CDR2 YFSETQ. The CDR3 is 13 residues long. The CDR3 nucleotides read TGCGCCAGCAGGGCGGACTCCTACAATGAGCAGTTCTTC. This codes for CASRADSYNEQFF.

The chain links TRBV30 to TRBJ1-2; 12 bases agree with TRBD1. This CDR3 has 15 residues. Trimming took 5 bases from V and 7 from J; bases not matched to a gene: 11. Germline V gene lookup returns CDR1 GTSNPN and CDR2 SVGIG (reference sequence). CDR3 sequence (DNA): TGTGCCTGGCCGGATCCGGGACAGGGGGCGCGTGGCTACACCTTC. It translates to CAWPDPGQGARGYTF.

The V and J genes are TRBV7-9 and TRBJ1-2; weak D call: TRBD1 (6 bases). Germline V CDR1 and CDR2: SEHNR, FQNEAQ (reference sequence). This CDR3 has 14 amino acids. V was clipped by 5 bases and J by 8 bases, with 18 bases between them. The CDR3 loop reads CASSPGPGASGYTF. In DNA, the CDR3 is TGTGCCAGCAGCCCCGGGCCAGGGGCAAGCGGCTACACCTTC.

The chain has TRBV30 and TRBJ1-5; the D is unclear. Deletions cut 0 bases from V and 13 bases from J, with 7 bases between. The CDR3 runs to 10 residues. Germline CDR1 and CDR2: GTSNPN and SVGIG (reference sequence). CDR3 nucleotides: TGTGCCTGGAGTGTACGAACACAGCATTTT. Amino acids: CAWSVRTQHF.

The chain links TRBV23-1 to TRBJ2-2; 14 nucleotides line up with TRBD2. TRBV23-1 is treated as an ORF (open reading frame) with a function not yet certain. Trimming cost V 3 bases and J 3 bases; bases outside gene matches: 3. CDR3 size: 17 residues. In nucleotides, the CDR3 is TGCGCCAGCAGTCACCCGGGACTAGCGGGGGACACCGGGGAGCTGTTTTTT. This gives the protein CASSHPGLAGDTGELFF.

This clone has a handful of counts. This sequence joins TRBV10-1 and TRBJ2-1; 7 nucleotides align to TRBD1. The ends lost 8 bases at V and 16 bases at J; junction bases unmatched: 14. Per the germline V gene, CDR1 is WNHNN and CDR2 is SYGVQD (reference sequence). The CDR3 sequence is 12 residues long. The CDR3: CASGNRDRRIFF. Written as DNA, the CDR3 is TGCGCCAGCGGGAATCGGGACAGACGGATCTTCTTC.

The rearrangement joins TRBV5-4 to TRBJ1-1; D not resolved. The V gene's germline CDR1 is SGHNT and CDR2 YYREEE (reference sequence). V lost 4 bases to trimming and J lost 3 bases, with 10 bases between them. The CDR3 contains 13 residues. CDR3 bases: TGTGCCAGCAGCCCGGCGGGGTACACTGAAGCTTTCTTT. Protein product: CASSPAGYTEAFF.

The chain uses TRBV9 and TRBJ1-3, with TRBD1 as a possible D gene (5 bases). CDR3 length: 16 amino acids. In germline, CDR1 is SGDLS, CDR2 YYNGEE. V was shortened by 6 bases and J by 0 bases, with 16 bases between the two germline ends. The CDR3 sequence: CASTLGTGGSGNTIYF. CDR3 sequence (DNA): TGTGCCAGCACCCTAGGGACGGGAGGCTCTGGAAACACCATATATTTT.

The chain recombines TRBV6-1 with TRBJ1-3; a possible D gene is TRBD1 (6 bases). The CDR3 is 15 residues long. V was trimmed by 9 bases and J by 0 bases, leaving 15 bases between them. Per the germline V gene, CDR1 is MNHNS and CDR2 is SASEGT. CDR3 DNA: TGTGCCAGTACTCCGACAGGTGACTCTGGAAACACCATATATTTT. It yields the protein CASTPTGDSGNTIYF.

This rearrangement joins TRBV19 to TRBJ2-3; D uncertain. Trimming shortened V by 7 bases and J by 6 bases, and 14 bases separated the two germline ends. Germline V gene sequence: CDR1 LNHDA, CDR2 SQIVND (reference sequence). The CDR3 has 13 amino acids. CDR3 nucleotide sequence: TGTGCCAGTACCTCAACAGTGGGGGATACGCAGTATTTT. It is translated as CASTSTVGDTQYF. Variable domain in full (rest from reference TRBV19 and TRBJ2-3): DGGITQSPKYLFRKEGQNVTLSCEQNLNHDAMYWYRQDPGQGLRLIYYSQIVNDFQKGDIAEGYSVSREKKESFPLTVTSAQKNPTAFYLCASTSTVGDTQYFGPGTRLTVL.

This clone occurred many times. The rearrangement links TRBV30 to TRBJ2-5; D is unresolved. Germline CDR1 GTSNPN, CDR2 SVGIG (reference sequence). V was pared by 0 bases and J by 5 bases, with 10 bases between. The CDR3 length is 13 residues. The CDR3 reads CAWSVNTRETQYF. In DNA form, the CDR3 reads TGTGCCTGGAGTGTAAACACACGGGAGACCCAGTACTTC.